The 29 T cell receptor beta chains reported below all come from one sample, sequenced in a study of T cell repertoires in cytomegalovirus infection. TCRdb called the reads again in MiXCR, with one record for every CDR3 protein. The sample lists under 150,000 distinct CDR3 sequences; almost 9% were seen once. Sequences were obtained from PBMCs. The receptors come from a human donor in good health (CMV status not recorded). Some clones in this sample may be carry-over from other donors' samples.

The chain combines TRBV12-3 or TRBV12-4 with TRBJ1-2, with D possibly TRBD1 on 5 matching bases. Trimming pared 6 bases from V and 4 bases from J, leaving 12 bases between. This CDR3 contains 13 residues. The CDR3: CASSTGGAYGYTF. The CDR3 coding sequence is TGTGCCAGCAGCACAGGCGGAGCCTATGGCTACACCTTC.

This clonotype appeared many times. The chain recombines TRBV15 with TRBJ1-4; 10 bases align to TRBD1. The length of the CDR3 is 14 residues. Germline-derived CDR1 and CDR2 are LNHNV and YYDKDF (reference sequence). V dropped 4 bases and J dropped 5; count of bases not matched to a gene: 1. This CDR3 reads CATSKGQGNEKLFF. CDR3 coding DNA: TGTGCCACCAGCAAGGGACAGGGGAATGAAAAACTGTTTTTT. The entire variable domain, with the rest obtained from reference TRBV15 and TRBJ1-4, is as follows: DAMVIQNPRYQVTQFGKPVTLSCSQTLNHNVMYWYQQKSSQAPKLLFHYYDKDFNNEADTPDNFQSRRPNTSFCFLDIRSPGLGDTAMYLCATSKGQGNEKLFFGSGTQLSVL.

This clonotype has at least ten counts. Germline and junction disagree at one end, which may indicate a read error. The V call is TRBV12-3 or TRBV12-4, the J call TRBJ2-2; TRBD2 matches 7 bases. The CDR3 contains 13 residues. The CDR3 loop reads CASSLADTGELFF. CDR3 DNA sequence: TGTGCCAGCAGTCTAGCGGACACCGGGGAGCTGTTTTTT.

This clonotype was recorded a few times. This sequence joins TRBV7-9 and TRBJ1-1, with 9 bases fitting TRBD1. With 3 bases clipped from V and 7 bases from J, the junction kept 9 bases outside the gene matches. The CDR3 length is 15 residues. The germline CDR1 and CDR2 sequences are SEHNR and FQNEAQ (reference sequence). CDR3 in amino acids: CASSFYRGRESEAFF. CDR3 coding DNA: TGTGCCAGCAGCTTTTACAGGGGGCGGGAGAGTGAAGCTTTCTTT.

Concerning this clonotype itself: The junction and the germline gene differ at one end; a read error may be behind it. V usage is TRBV20-1 and J usage is TRBJ1-5; 8 nucleotides agree with TRBD1. This CDR3 is 15 amino acids long. Germline V gene data show CDR1 as DFQATT and CDR2 as SNEGSKA (reference sequence). The DNA of the CDR3 is TGCAGTACTAGGACAGGGCAAAGGGGCAATCAGCCCCAGCATTTT. It is translated as CSTRTGQRGNQPQHF.

This clonotype was seen at least ten times. The gene calls are TRBV7-2 and TRBJ2-4; D call uncertain. The CDR3 is made up of 15 amino acids. Germline-derived CDR1 and CDR2 are SGHTA and FQGNSA. Trimming removed 5 bases at V and 0 bases at J, with 11 bases between. The CDR3 reads CASSMESLAKNIQYF. The CDR3 nucleotides read TGTGCCAGCAGCATGGAGAGTCTAGCCAAAAACATTCAGTACTTC.

The table lists this clonotype with many counts. The V and J genes are TRBV11-3 and TRBJ2-2; D may correspond to TRBD1 or TRBD2 (6 bases each). The CDR3 runs to 15 residues. Trimming removed 2 bases at V and 7 bases at J, with 14 bases between. From germline, CDR1 is SGHNT and CDR2 YENEEA. The DNA for the CDR3 is TGTGCCAGCAGCTTAAGGGGGGCCGTCGACGGGGAGCTGTTTTTT. Translating gives CASSLRGAVDGELFF.

This clonotype was picked up many times. CDR3 amino acids: CASSVSSGANVLTF. The CDR3, as DNA: TGTGCCAGCAGCGTCAGCTCTGGGGCCAACGTCCTGACTTTC. The chain couples TRBV7-2 to TRBJ2-6; D is undetermined. The CDR3 spans 14 residues. The germline CDR1 and CDR2 sequences are SGHTA and FQGNSA. Deletions cut 5 bases from V and 0 bases from J, with 5 bases between.

This clonotype was picked up one time. This chain connects TRBV14 to TRBJ1-2; 8 bases align to TRBD1. CDR1 SGHDN and CDR2 FVKESK come from the germline V gene. After removal of 2 bases from V and 5 bases from J, the junction contained 10 bases not matched to a gene. The CDR3 extends over 16 amino acids. The DNA of the CDR3 is TGTGCCAGCAGCCAATCCCAGGACAGGGTAGGATATGGCTACACCTTC. It specifies CASSQSQDRVGYGYTF.

This chain uses TRBV5-1 with TRBJ2-1; D is possibly TRBD2 (5 bases). Per germline, CDR1 SGHRS and CDR2 YFSETQ. The V end was cut by 0 bases, the J end by 10 bases, with 11 bases between. The length of the CDR3 is 13 residues. This CDR3 is CASSLDYAGEQFF. As DNA, the CDR3 is TGCGCCAGCAGCTTGGATTACGCGGGCGAGCAGTTCTTC.

This clonotype was seen ten or more times. V and J are TRBV18 and TRBJ1-5, with D perhaps TRBD1 (5 bases). Trimming cost V 3 bases and J 5 bases, with 8 bases left between them. Germline CDR1 is KGHSH and CDR2 is LQKENI. This CDR3 has 13 amino acids. CDR3: CASSPARDQPQHF. The CDR3 DNA follows: TGTGCCAGCTCACCGGCCAGGGATCAGCCCCAGCATTTT. The full variable domain, in which reference TRBV18 and TRBJ1-5 provide the parts outside the CDR3, is NAGVMQNPRHLVRRRGQEARLRCSPMKGHSHVYWYRQLPEEGLKFMVYLQKENIIDESGMPKERFSAEFPKEGPSILRIQQVVRGDSAAYFCASSPARDQPQHFGDGTRLSIL.

In this sample, this clonotype turned up many times. V usage is TRBV12-3 or TRBV12-4 and J usage is TRBJ1-1, with D maybe TRBD1 (6 bases). This CDR3 is built from 14 residues. Trimming took off 7 bases at V and 1 base at J, with 13 bases between the two ends. CDR3 amino acids: CASTSRGSNTEAFF. The CDR3 DNA sequence: TGTGCCAGCACGTCCAGGGGATCGAACACTGAAGCTTTCTTT.

This clonotype was counted many times. This rearrangement joins TRBV2 to TRBJ1-6; D call uncertain. CDR1 is SNHLY, CDR2 FYNNEI, per germline. The CDR3 runs 14 residues. With 7 bases removed from V and 9 bases from J, the gap between germline ends came to 16 bases. The CDR3 coding sequence is TGTGCCAGCACTCCTCGGGTTCCGGGTTCACCCCTCCACTTT. Its protein product is CASTPRVPGSPLHF.

This clonotype was recorded many times. The chain has TRBV19 and TRBJ2-5; TRBD2 might be the D (6 bases). This CDR3 region has 13 residues. Trimming cost V 3 bases and J 4 bases, with 9 bases left between them. Germline V gene lookup returns CDR1 LNHDA and CDR2 SQIVND (reference sequence). The CDR3 region has the DNA TGTGCCAGTAGTATGATGGGGGGAGAGACCCAGTACTTC. Translated: CASSMMGGETQYF.

This clonotype was counted a few times. The chain has TRBV6-5 and TRBJ1-3; D call uncertain. The CDR3 loop spans 12 amino acids. V gave up 6 bases and J gave up 4 bases, with 7 bases separating them. CDR1 is MNHEY and CDR2 is SVGAGI in the germline V gene. The CDR3 DNA is TGTGCCAGCAGGGATTCCGGAAACACCATATATTTT. Its protein is CASRDSGNTIYF.

This clonotype was detected only a few times. The chain couples TRBV7-9 to TRBJ2-7, with a tentative D call TRBD2 (6 bases). The CDR3 is 14 residues long. Per germline, CDR1 SEHNR and CDR2 FQNEAQ (reference sequence). Trimming took 0 bases from V and 7 from J, leaving 13 bases between them. For the CDR3, the DNA is TGTGCCAGCAGCTTAGCGGCACTAGCAGCGGAGCAGTACTTC. This codes for CASSLAALAAEQYF.

This clonotype appeared many times. The chain carries TRBV14 and TRBJ1-2; D gene ambiguous. The length of the CDR3 is 13 residues. The germline V and J ends were trimmed by 4 bases and 4 bases, with 10 bases remaining between them. Looked up from germline, CDR1 is SGHDN and CDR2 is FVKESK. CDR3 sequence: CASSPGRRYGYTF. CDR3 bases: TGTGCCAGCAGCCCCGGTCGGCGCTATGGCTACACCTTC.

In its sample, this clonotype was seen many times. The chain carries TRBV7-2 and TRBJ1-1, with no clear D. This CDR3 comprises 13 residues. With 2 bases removed from V and 3 bases from J, the gap between germline ends came to 7 bases. CDR1 is SGHTA, CDR2 FQGNSA, per germline. The CDR3 protein is CASSLMGYTEAFF. The CDR3 DNA is TGTGCCAGCAGCTTAATGGGGTACACTGAAGCTTTCTTT. The whole variable domain, filled in from reference TRBV7-2 and TRBJ1-1, reads GAGVSQSPSNKVTEKGKDVELRCDPISGHTALYWYRQSLGQGLEFLIYFQGNSAPDKSGLPSDRFSAERTGGSVSTLTIQRTQQEDSAVYLCASSLMGYTEAFFGQGTRLTVV.

The V gene is TRBV14, the J gene TRBJ1-2, with no clear D. V lost 0 bases, J lost 3 bases, and 8 bases lay in between. This CDR3 comprises 14 residues. Germline loops: CDR1 SGHDN, CDR2 FVKESK. The CDR3 coding sequence is TGTGCCAGCAGCCAAGACGGTCAGCACTATGGCTACACCTTC. Amino acids: CASSQDGQHYGYTF.

The DNA of the CDR3 is TGCAGTGCTAGAACGGGGCCTCCTAACTATGGCTACACCTTC. Protein sequence: CSARTGPPNYGYTF. V usage is TRBV20-1 and J usage is TRBJ1-2, with a tentative D call TRBD1 (5 bases). The V gene lost 2 bases and the J gene lost 0 bases, with 10 bases spanning the gap. Germline V gene sequence: CDR1 DFQATT, CDR2 SNEGSKA (reference sequence). The CDR3 is 14 amino acids.

This clonotype has at least ten counts. V usage is TRBV12-3 or TRBV12-4 and J usage is TRBJ1-3; D is undetermined. CDR3 length: 16 residues. V lost 6 bases and J 0 bases, leaving 15 bases between the germline ends. The chain's CDR3 is CASRDLRRDSGNTIYF. In DNA, the CDR3 is TGTGCCAGCAGGGACCTTAGGAGGGACTCTGGAAACACCATATATTTT.

This clonotype was found many times. V is TRBV7-2 and J is TRBJ1-1, with D perhaps TRBD1 (5 bases). Germline CDR1 is SGHTA and CDR2 is FQGNSA. This CDR3 contains 13 residues. The germline V and J ends were trimmed by 5 bases and 10 bases, with 17 bases remaining between them. The chain's CDR3 is CASSPAGRDRAFF. The CDR3 DNA reads TGTGCCAGCAGCCCAGCGGGCCGGGACCGAGCTTTCTTT. The full variable domain, completed using reference TRBV7-2 and TRBJ1-1, is GAGVSQSPSNKVTEKGKDVELRCDPISGHTALYWYRQSLGQGLEFLIYFQGNSAPDKSGLPSDRFSAERTGGSVSTLTIQRTQQEDSAVYLCASSPAGRDRAFFGQGTRLTVV.

This clonotype was counted only a few times. The CDR3 DNA is TGTGCCAGCAGCTTTAGGGACCCCTATGGCTACACCTTC. As protein: CASSFRDPYGYTF. The chain employs TRBV7-6 and TRBJ1-2, with D possibly TRBD1 on 5 matching bases. CDR3 size: 13 residues. V lost 3 bases to trimming and J lost 4 bases, with 9 bases between them. CDR1 is SGHVS, CDR2 FNYEAQ, per germline.

This clonotype has at least ten counts. The chain's CDR3 is CASSYSGVSTEAFF. CDR3 nucleotides: TGTGCCAGCAGTTATTCGGGCGTGAGCACTGAAGCTTTCTTT. The chain joins TRBV12-3 or TRBV12-4 to TRBJ1-1; the D is unclear. Trimming left V 4 bases short and J 4 bases short, with 13 bases between. This CDR3 spans 14 amino acids.

This clonotype turned up a few times. DNA for the CDR3: TGTGCCAGCAGCCCGACAGGGGGCCCGAGGACTGAAGCTTTCTTT. Residues: CASSPTGGPRTEAFF. J is TRBJ1-1 and V is TRBV9; 10 nucleotides line up with TRBD1. The CDR3 extends over 15 amino acids. The germline gives CDR1 SGDLS, CDR2 YYNGEE. V gave up 4 bases and J gave up 5 bases; unmatched junction bases: 8.

This clonotype was seen at least ten times. The chain joins TRBV12-3 or TRBV12-4 to TRBJ1-2; no reliable D call. Trimming left V 5 bases short and J 6 bases short, with 16 bases between. The CDR3 loop spans 14 amino acids. As DNA, the CDR3 is TGTGCCAGCAGTCCAAGTGGGCGGGCGGATGGCTACACCTTC. Encoded protein: CASSPSGRADGYTF.

This clonotype has only a few counts. The chain has TRBV5-1 and TRBJ1-1; unclear D gene. CDR1 is SGHRS, CDR2 YFSETQ, per germline. V was clipped by 4 bases and J by 1 base, with 8 bases between them. The CDR3 has 13 amino acids. CDR3 bases: TGCGCCAGCAGCCAGACTCAGAACACTGAAGCTTTCTTT. This codes for CASSQTQNTEAFF.

In its sample, this clonotype was seen many times. The chain recombines TRBV5-4 with TRBJ2-1; no clear D gene. Germline assignment: CDR1 SGHNT and CDR2 YYREEE (reference sequence). With 0 bases removed from V and 7 bases from J, the gap between germline ends came to 5 bases. The CDR3 length is 12 residues. The CDR3 nucleotides read TGTGCCAGCAGCTTGGGTACTAATGAGCAGTTCTTC. This gives the protein CASSLGTNEQFF. Full variable domain (outside the CDR3, taken from reference TRBV5-4 and TRBJ2-1): ETGVTQSPTHLIKTRGQQVTLRCSSQSGHNTVSWYQQALGQGPQFIFQYYREEENGRGNFPPRFSGLQFPNYSSELNVNALELDDSALYLCASSLGTNEQFFGPGTRLTVL.

This clonotype was counted at least ten times. The chain links TRBV7-2 to TRBJ1-2, with D tentatively TRBD1 (5 bases). V was pared by 1 base and J by 5 bases, with 14 bases between. The CDR3 sequence is 15 residues long. CDR1 and CDR2 from the germline V gene are SGHTA and FQGNSA. For the CDR3, the DNA is TGTGCCAGCAGCTTAGGACAGACCTACCGTTATGGCTACACCTTC. Its translation is CASSLGQTYRYGYTF.